Listed here is a single TCR beta chain. What it binds is unknown. This specimen belongs to a study of Ad26.COV2.S vaccination and SARS-CoV-2 variants. Background on the study: Dosing was one shot or two shots 56 days apart.

The CDR3 spans 13 residues. Germline lookup yields CDR1 SGHTS and CDR2 YDEGEE. V shed 2 bases and J 7 bases; nucleotides not matched to a gene: 5. The table came from immunoSEQ multiplex PCR; TCRdb's copy has only in-frame clones and leaves some out. Of about 410,000 clones listed, approximately 92% are singletons. Stated treatment: roughly 19 received Ad26.COV2.S at low or high dose, single or two shots; about 5 received placebo; per-sample allocation not given. Each sample was drawn 63 days after the first injection (of vaccine or placebo). Findings of the study overall: Vaccine recipients and placebo recipients showed similar non-spike TCR breadth. TCR breadth and depth analyses may have underestimated total T cell responses. Following vaccination, spike-specific CD8+ and CD4+ T cell responses reportedly exhibited substantial breadth.

The V call is TRBV5-8, the J call TRBJ1-2; TRBD1 matches 7 bases. The clonotype originates from a person aged 18-65 years who received the Ad26.COV2.S COVID-19 vaccine or a placebo. The sample was peripheral blood, taken in a trial of Ad26.COV2.S vaccine versus placebo. The CDR3 reads CASSFQTGIGYTF. In DNA, the CDR3 is TGTGCCAGCAGCTTTCAGACAGGGATTGGCTACACCTTC.